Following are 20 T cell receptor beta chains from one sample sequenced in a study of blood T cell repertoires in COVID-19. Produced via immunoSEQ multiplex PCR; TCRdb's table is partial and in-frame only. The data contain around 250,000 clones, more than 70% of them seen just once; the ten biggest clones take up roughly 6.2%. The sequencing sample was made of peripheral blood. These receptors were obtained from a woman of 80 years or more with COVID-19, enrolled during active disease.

The CDR3 here is CASSFMQGPSGNTIYF. The DNA for the CDR3 is TGTGCCAGCAGTTTCATGCAGGGTCCCTCTGGAAACACCATATATTTT. The chain employs TRBV6-5 and TRBJ1-3; D is perhaps TRBD1 (5 bases). V lost 4 bases and J 0 bases, leaving 13 bases between the germline ends. The CDR3 consists of 16 residues. CDR1 and CDR2 from the germline V gene are MNHEY and SVGAGI.

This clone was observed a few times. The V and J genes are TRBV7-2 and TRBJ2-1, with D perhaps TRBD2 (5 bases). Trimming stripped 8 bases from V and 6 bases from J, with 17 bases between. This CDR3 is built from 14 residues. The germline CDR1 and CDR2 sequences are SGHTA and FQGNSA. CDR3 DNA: TGTGCCAGCGAGACCCGGGGATATAGCAATGAGCAGTTCTTC. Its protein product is CASETRGYSNEQFF.

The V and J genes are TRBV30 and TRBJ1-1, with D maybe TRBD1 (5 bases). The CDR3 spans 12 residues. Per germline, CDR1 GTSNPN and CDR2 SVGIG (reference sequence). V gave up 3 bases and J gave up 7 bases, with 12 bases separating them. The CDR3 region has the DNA TGTGCCTGGAGCCCAATGGGACTTGAAGCTTTCTTT. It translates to CAWSPMGLEAFF.

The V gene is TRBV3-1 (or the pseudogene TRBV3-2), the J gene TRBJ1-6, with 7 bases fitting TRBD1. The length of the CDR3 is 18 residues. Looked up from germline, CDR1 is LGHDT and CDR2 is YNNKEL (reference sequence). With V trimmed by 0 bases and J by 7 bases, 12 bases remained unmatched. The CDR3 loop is CASSQELGKGGLNSPLHF. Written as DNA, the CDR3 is TGTGCCAGCAGCCAAGAATTGGGAAAAGGGGGCTTGAATTCACCCCTCCACTTT.

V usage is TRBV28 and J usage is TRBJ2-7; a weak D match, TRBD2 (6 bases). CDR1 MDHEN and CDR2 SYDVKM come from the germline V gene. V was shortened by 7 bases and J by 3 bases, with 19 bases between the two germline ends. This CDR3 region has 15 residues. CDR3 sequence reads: CASTPPGDPIYEQYF. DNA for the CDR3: TGTGCCAGCACCCCCCCGGGGGATCCGATCTACGAGCAGTACTTC. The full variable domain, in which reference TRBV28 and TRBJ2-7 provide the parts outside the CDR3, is DVKVTQSSRYLVKRTGEKVFLECVQDMDHENMFWYRQDPGLGLRLIYFSYDVKMKEKGDIPEGYSVSREKKERFSLILESASTNQTSMYLCASTPPGDPIYEQYFGPGTRLTVT.

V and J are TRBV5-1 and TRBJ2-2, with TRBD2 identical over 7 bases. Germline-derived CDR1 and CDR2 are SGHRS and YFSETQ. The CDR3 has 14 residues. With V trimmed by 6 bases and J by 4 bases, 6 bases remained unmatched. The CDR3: CASTRGGPTGELFF. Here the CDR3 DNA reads TGCGCCAGCACCCGCGGGGGTCCCACCGGGGAGCTGTTTTTT.

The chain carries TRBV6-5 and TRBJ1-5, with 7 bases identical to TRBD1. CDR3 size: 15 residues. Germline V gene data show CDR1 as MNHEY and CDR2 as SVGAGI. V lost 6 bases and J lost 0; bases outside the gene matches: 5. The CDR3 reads CASRPTGASNQPQHF. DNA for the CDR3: TGTGCCAGCAGGCCTACAGGGGCTAGCAATCAGCCCCAGCATTTT.

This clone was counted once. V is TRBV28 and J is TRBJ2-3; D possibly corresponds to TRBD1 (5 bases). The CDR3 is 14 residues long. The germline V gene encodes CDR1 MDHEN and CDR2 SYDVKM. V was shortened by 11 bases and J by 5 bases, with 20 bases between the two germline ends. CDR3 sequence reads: CAAASRQGRDTQYF. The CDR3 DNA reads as TGTGCCGCAGCGTCTCGCCAGGGTAGAGATACGCAGTATTTT.

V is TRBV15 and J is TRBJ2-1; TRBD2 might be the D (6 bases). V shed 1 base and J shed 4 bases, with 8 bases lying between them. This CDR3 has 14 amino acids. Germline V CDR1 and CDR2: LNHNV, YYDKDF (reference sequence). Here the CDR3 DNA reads TGTGCCACCAGCAGAGGGGGGGATTACAATGAGCAGTTCTTC. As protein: CATSRGGDYNEQFF.

The CDR3 loop reads CASSYGRGGLYEQYF. CDR3 DNA sequence: TGTGCCAGCAGTTACGGGAGGGGGGGCCTCTACGAGCAGTACTTC. This rearrangement joins TRBV6-2 or TRBV6-3 to TRBJ2-7; perhaps TRBD2 as D (7 bases). Per the germline V gene, CDR1 is MNHEY and CDR2 is SVGEGT. V was shortened by 2 bases and J by 3 bases, with 14 bases between the two germline ends. This CDR3 is 15 amino acids long.

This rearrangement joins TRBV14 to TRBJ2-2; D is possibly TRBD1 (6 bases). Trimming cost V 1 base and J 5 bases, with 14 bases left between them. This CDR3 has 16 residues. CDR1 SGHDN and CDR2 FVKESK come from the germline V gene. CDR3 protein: CASSQGSGARTGELFF. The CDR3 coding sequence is TGTGCCAGCAGCCAAGGTTCAGGGGCTCGGACCGGGGAGCTGTTTTTT.

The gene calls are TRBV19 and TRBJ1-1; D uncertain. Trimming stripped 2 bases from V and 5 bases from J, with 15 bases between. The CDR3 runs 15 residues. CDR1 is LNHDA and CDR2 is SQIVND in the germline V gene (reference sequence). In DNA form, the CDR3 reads TGTGCCAGTAGTATACTGAGGATAAGAGGGACTGAAGCTTTCTTT. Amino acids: CASSILRIRGTEAFF.

CDR3 sequence: CASSYKQGIVTDTQYF. In DNA form, the CDR3 reads TGTGCCAGCAGTTACAAACAGGGGATAGTGACAGATACGCAGTATTTT. The chain carries TRBV6-2 or TRBV6-3 and TRBJ2-3; 7 nucleotides match TRBD1. CDR3 size: 16 residues. Germline V gives CDR1 MNHEY, CDR2 SVGEGT. Germline trimming cut 2 bases from V and 3 bases from J; bases unmatched to any gene: 8.

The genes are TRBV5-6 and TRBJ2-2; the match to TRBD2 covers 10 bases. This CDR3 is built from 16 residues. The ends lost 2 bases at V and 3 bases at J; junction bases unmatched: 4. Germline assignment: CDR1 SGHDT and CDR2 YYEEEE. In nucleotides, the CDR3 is TGTGCCAGCAGCTTCTGGACTAGCGGCCACACCGGGGAGCTGTTTTTT. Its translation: CASSFWTSGHTGELFF.

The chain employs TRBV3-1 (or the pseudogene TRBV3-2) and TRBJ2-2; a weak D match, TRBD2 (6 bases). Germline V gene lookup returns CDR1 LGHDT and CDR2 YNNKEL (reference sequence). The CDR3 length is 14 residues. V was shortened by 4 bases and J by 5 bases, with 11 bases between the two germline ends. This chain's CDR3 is CASSPPGGTGELFF. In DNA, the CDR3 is TGTGCCAGCAGCCCCCCAGGAGGGACCGGGGAGCTGTTTTTT.

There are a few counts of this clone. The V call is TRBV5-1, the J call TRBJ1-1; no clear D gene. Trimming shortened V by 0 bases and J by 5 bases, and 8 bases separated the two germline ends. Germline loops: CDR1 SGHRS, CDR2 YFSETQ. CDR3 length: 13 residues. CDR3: CASSLGGETEAFF. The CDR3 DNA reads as TGCGCCAGCAGCTTGGGAGGAGAAACTGAAGCTTTCTTT.

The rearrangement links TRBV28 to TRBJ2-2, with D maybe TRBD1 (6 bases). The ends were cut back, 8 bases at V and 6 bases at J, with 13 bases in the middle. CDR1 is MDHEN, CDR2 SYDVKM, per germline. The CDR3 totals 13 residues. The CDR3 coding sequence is TGTGCCAGCTTAACCGAGGGGGCCGGGGAGCTGTTTTTT. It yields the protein CASLTEGAGELFF. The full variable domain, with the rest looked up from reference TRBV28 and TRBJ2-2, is DVKVTQSSRYLVKRTGEKVFLECVQDMDHENMFWYRQDPGLGLRLIYFSYDVKMKEKGDIPEGYSVSREKKERFSLILESASTNQTSMYLCASLTEGAGELFFGEGSRLTVL.

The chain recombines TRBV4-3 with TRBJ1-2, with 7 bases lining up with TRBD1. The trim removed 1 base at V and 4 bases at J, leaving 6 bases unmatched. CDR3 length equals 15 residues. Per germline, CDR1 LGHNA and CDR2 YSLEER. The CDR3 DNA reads TGCGCCAGCAGCCAAGGCCAGGGGGGTACCTATGGCTACACCTTC. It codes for CASSQGQGGTYGYTF.

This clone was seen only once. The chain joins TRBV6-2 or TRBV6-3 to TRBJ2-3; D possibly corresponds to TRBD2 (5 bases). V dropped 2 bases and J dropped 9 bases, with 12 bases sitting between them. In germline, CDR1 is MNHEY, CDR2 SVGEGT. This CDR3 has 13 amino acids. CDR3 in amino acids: CASSYPEPGTQYF. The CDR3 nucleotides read TGTGCCAGCAGTTACCCTGAGCCGGGAACGCAGTATTTT.

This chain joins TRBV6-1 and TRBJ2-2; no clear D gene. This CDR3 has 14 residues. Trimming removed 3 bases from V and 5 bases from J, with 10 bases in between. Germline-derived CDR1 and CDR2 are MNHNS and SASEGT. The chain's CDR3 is CASSESPRTGELFF. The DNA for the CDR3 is TGTGCCAGCAGTGAGAGTCCGAGAACCGGGGAGCTGTTTTTT.